This T cell receptor beta chain comes out of a study of OX40 agonist ivuxolimab in advanced cancers. Looking at the study overall: Prior anti-PD-1, anti-PD-L1 or anti-CTLA-4 therapy did not bar entry, and more than 35% had some. Whole-study results and caveats: Expanded clones were, on average, more numerous among CD8+ T cells than CD4+.

Produced via immunoSEQ multiplex PCR; TCRdb's table is partial and in-frame only. The sample consists of 40,000 to 60,000 clones, around 85% of them appearing once. This clone showed up just once. Its antigen is still unknown. This clonotype was obtained from an adult with an advanced solid tumor such as melanoma, head and neck, liver or kidney cancer. Sequencing was performed on CD4+ or CD8+ T cells sorted from blood, taken in a trial of the OX40 agonist ivuxolimab.

The CDR3 DNA sequence: TGTGCCAGCGCCGGGACAGGGGAGACCCAGTACTTC. Translated: CASAGTGETQYF. The chain couples TRBV27 to TRBJ2-5, with TRBD1 matching 9 bases. The CDR3 runs to 12 residues. Germline-derived CDR1 and CDR2 are MNHEY and SMNVEV (reference sequence). J was trimmed by 5 bases and V by 8 bases; bases with no gene match: 3.